The source of this T cell receptor beta chain is a study of cytomegalovirus exposure and HLA in healthy donors. This clone has more than one count but fewer than ten. The PCR had 60 Vbeta and 13 Jbeta primers. Assay: immunoSEQ multiplex PCR; the TCRdb copy retains only in-frame clones and omits some. The sample lists about 140,000 clones, less than 9.5% seen once, with over 1.5% in the top ten. Germline CDR1 MDHEN, CDR2 SYDVKM. The CDR3 has 12 amino acids. The V gene end was trimmed by 7 bases and the J gene end by 9 bases; junction bases not matched to a gene: 8. The sequencing sample was made of PBMCs. The source is a male donor in good health and CMV-seronegative. The chain carries TRBV28 and TRBJ2-7; 8 positions agree with TRBD1. In nucleotides, the CDR3 is TGTGCCAGCATTGGACAGGGTGCTAGGCAGTACTTC. This codes for CASIGQGARQYF.